These 30 T cell receptor beta chains came from one sample sequenced in a study of T cells after yellow fever vaccination. Each CDR3 protein gets one entry after TCRdb re-called the 5' RACE reads with MiXCR. Counted here are about 50,000 distinct CDR3 sequences, around 6.5% occurring once; the ten biggest clones make up around 38%. This sample comprised CD8+ T cells sorted from PBMCs, obtained on the day of the first yellow fever vaccination. All receptors derive from a man aged 18 to 29 who received the YFV17D yellow fever vaccine.

V usage is TRBV7-2 and J usage is TRBJ1-1; D unclear. The CDR3 covers 13 residues. V was cut by 8 bases and J by 1 base, with 11 bases left in between. From germline, CDR1 is SGHTA and CDR2 FQGNSA. The CDR3 region is CASGIGPNTEAFF. The CDR3 nucleotides read TGTGCCAGCGGAATAGGCCCGAACACTGAAGCTTTCTTT.

This clonotype was observed at least ten times. This chain joins TRBV7-9 and TRBJ1-1, with TRBD1 as a possible D gene (6 bases). Germline lookup yields CDR1 SEHNR and CDR2 FQNEAQ (reference sequence). The V end lost 2 bases, the J end lost 8 bases, and 9 bases lay between the germline ends. The CDR3 extends over 12 amino acids. The CDR3 DNA reads TGTGCCAGCAGCTTAAACAGGGTAGAAGCTTTCTTT. Protein sequence: CASSLNRVEAFF. Full variable domain (rest looked up from reference TRBV7-9 and TRBJ1-1): DTGVSQNPRHKITKRGQNVTFRCDPISEHNRLYWYRQTLGQGPEFLTYFQNEAQLEKSRLLSDRFSAERPKGSFSTLEIQRTEQGDSAMYLCASSLNRVEAFFGQGTRLTVV.

The sample holds a few counts of this clonotype. J is TRBJ1-1 and V is TRBV4-3; D is undetermined. Trimming removed 0 bases from V and 0 bases from J, with 5 bases in between. Germline V CDR1 and CDR2: LGHNA, YSLEER. The CDR3 is 14 amino acids. CDR3 loop: CASSQDYMNTEAFF. Written as DNA, the CDR3 is TGCGCCAGCAGCCAAGATTATATGAACACTGAAGCTTTCTTT.

At least ten counts were recorded for this clonotype. The chain links TRBV5-5 to TRBJ2-5; D gene unclear. The length of the CDR3 is 14 residues. V lost 0 bases and J lost 3, with 9 bases in between. Germline CDR1 and CDR2: SGHKS and YYEKEE (reference sequence). CDR3 amino acids: CASSLESWEETQYF. Written as DNA, the CDR3 is TGTGCCAGCAGCTTGGAATCCTGGGAAGAGACCCAGTACTTC.

Many counts were recorded for this clonotype. This chain uses TRBV7-9 with TRBJ2-1; D is uncertain. Trimming pared 8 bases from V and 3 bases from J, leaving 11 bases between. The germline gives CDR1 SEHNR, CDR2 FQNEAQ (reference sequence). This CDR3 is 13 amino acids long. The CDR3 DNA reads as TGTGCCAGCGATTCCCCAGGCTACAATGAGCAGTTCTTC. Translating it yields CASDSPGYNEQFF.

At least ten counts were recorded for this clonotype. The CDR3 here is CASSFSQGGYGYTF. The CDR3 DNA sequence: TGTGCCAGCAGTTTCTCACAGGGTGGATATGGCTACACCTTC. V usage is TRBV12-3 or TRBV12-4 and J usage is TRBJ1-2, with D maybe TRBD1 (6 bases). V shed 3 bases and J shed 5 bases, with 13 bases lying between them. The CDR3 length is 14 residues.

There are many counts of this clonotype. The genes are TRBV7-8 and TRBJ2-1; 10 nucleotides line up with TRBD1. The CDR3 is 16 amino acids. Trimming cost V 2 bases and J 2 bases; bases outside gene matches: 3. Germline loops: CDR1 SGHVS, CDR2 FQNEAQ. CDR3 DNA: TGTGCCAGCAGCTTATCTGGACAGGGGGCCTACAATGAGCAGTTCTTC. Amino acids: CASSLSGQGAYNEQFF.

This clonotype has a count of ten or more. V gene TRBV6-5 combines with J gene TRBJ2-7; no clear D gene. There are 14 residues in the CDR3. CDR1 is MNHEY and CDR2 is SVGAGI in the germline V gene. Trimming took 6 bases from V and 0 from J, leaving 12 bases between them. The CDR3 DNA reads TGTGCCAGCAGCTACGGGTTGCACTCCTACGAGCAGTACGTC. Its translation: CASSYGLHSYEQYV.

This clonotype occurred a few times. The chain carries TRBV6-5 and TRBJ1-5, with D possibly TRBD1 on 5 matching bases. Per the germline V gene, CDR1 is MNHEY and CDR2 is SVGAGI. CDR3 length: 13 amino acids. Deletions cut 7 bases from V and 2 bases from J, with 9 bases between. The CDR3 reads CASKSRGNQPQHF. The CDR3 DNA is TGTGCCAGCAAGAGCAGGGGCAATCAGCCCCAGCATTTT.

This clonotype was detected a few times. V and J are TRBV7-9 and TRBJ1-2, with a possible D match to TRBD1 (5 bases). CDR3 length equals 15 residues. Germline values: CDR1 SEHNR, CDR2 FQNEAQ (reference sequence). Trimming left V 1 base short and J 7 bases short, with 16 bases between. CDR3: CASSLVLRGKGGYTF. The DNA for the CDR3 is TGTGCCAGCAGCTTAGTGTTACGGGGGAAGGGTGGCTACACCTTC.

This clonotype appeared many times. This chain uses TRBV29-1 with TRBJ1-1; TRBD1 might be the D (6 bases). CDR3 length: 10 residues. Trimming pared 4 bases from V and 12 bases from J, leaving 12 bases between. Germline loops: CDR1 SQVTM, CDR2 ANQGSEA. Here the CDR3 DNA reads TGCAGCGTTGTCGGACAGTTCCCTTTCTTT. Translating it yields CSVVGQFPFF.

This clonotype was observed many times. The chain carries TRBV19 and TRBJ1-1, with TRBD1 as a possible D gene (5 bases). The CDR3 loop spans 14 amino acids. CDR1 and CDR2 (germline): LNHDA, SQIVND (reference sequence). Trimming left V 3 bases short and J 1 base short, with 9 bases between. CDR3 loop: CASSIRDGNTEAFF. The CDR3 DNA follows: TGTGCCAGTAGTATCAGGGATGGGAACACTGAAGCTTTCTTT.

This clonotype appeared once. The CDR3 does not end in the conserved phenylalanine or tryptophan, so this is likely a read error. The DNA is omitted, as the CDR3 cannot be located on it reliably, and the CDR3 follows TCRdb's listing. The V and J genes are TRBV21-1 and TRBJ2-7; the table's D gene call, TRBD2, was not cross checked with the DNA. TRBV21-1 is reported as a pseudogene. Both ends counted, the CDR3 spans 16 residues. The CDR3: CASSKSPGPLSYEQYS.

This clonotype was counted a few times. The chain has TRBV30 and TRBJ2-2; 9 nucleotides align to TRBD2. Germline CDR1 GTSNPN, CDR2 SVGIG (reference sequence). V dropped 5 bases and J dropped 2; count of bases not matched to a gene: 6. The CDR3 loop spans 15 amino acids. In DNA form, the CDR3 reads TGTGCCTGGGGAGGGACTAGCTTCAACACCGGGGAGCTGTTTTTT. Its translation is CAWGGTSFNTGELFF.

This clonotype occurred many times. This rearrangement joins TRBV7-8 to TRBJ2-2, with no clear D. Trimming took 6 bases from V and 0 from J, leaving 5 bases between them. Per the germline V gene, CDR1 is SGHVS and CDR2 is FQNEAQ. The CDR3 contains 13 residues. Written as DNA, the CDR3 is TGTGCCAGCAGGAACACGAACACCGGGGAGCTGTTTTTT. Translated: CASRNTNTGELFF.

Ten or more counts support this clonotype. The chain carries TRBV5-1 and TRBJ2-1; 9 nucleotides match TRBD1. The CDR3 has 14 residues. V lost 4 bases, J lost 8 bases, and 7 bases stayed unmatched. CDR1 is SGHRS, CDR2 YFSETQ, per germline. This CDR3 reads CASSPGQGGDEQFF. The CDR3 DNA reads as TGCGCCAGCAGCCCGGGACAGGGAGGGGATGAGCAGTTCTTC.

The V and J genes are TRBV6-5 and TRBJ1-1; TRBD1 matches 10 bases. The CDR3 covers 14 residues. With V trimmed by 4 bases and J by 7 bases, 6 bases remained unmatched. The germline V gene has CDR1 MNHEY and CDR2 SVGAGI. The CDR3 nucleotides are TGTGCCAGCAGTTTAGGGACAGGGGCCTATGAAGCTTTCTTT. This gives the protein CASSLGTGAYEAFF.

There are many counts of this clonotype. This sequence joins TRBV4-1 and TRBJ2-2; D call uncertain. CDR3 length equals 12 residues. CDR1 MGHRA and CDR2 YSYEKL come from the germline V gene. The V and J ends lost 0 bases and 5 bases respectively, with 1 base between them. CDR3 nucleotide sequence: TGCGCCAGCAGCCAAGATACCGGGGAGCTGTTTTTT. Translated, it gives CASSQDTGELFF.

The chain combines TRBV13 with TRBJ1-6, with 7 bases lining up with TRBD1. Germline V gene lookup returns CDR1 PRHDT and CDR2 FYEKMQ (reference sequence). Trimming at V came to 0 bases and at J to 7 bases, leaving 3 bases not matched to a gene. CDR3 length equals 15 residues. The CDR3 protein is CASSLGGTENSPLHF. DNA of the CDR3: TGTGCCAGCAGCTTAGGTGGGACAGAAAATTCACCCCTCCACTTT.

In this sample, this clonotype turned up a few times. V and J are TRBV6-1 and TRBJ2-5; D tentatively fits TRBD1 or TRBD2 (5 bases each). CDR1 MNHNS and CDR2 SASEGT come from the germline V gene. The length of the CDR3 is 15 residues. V lost 6 bases and J 2 bases, leaving 16 bases between the germline ends. The CDR3 DNA follows: TGTGCCAGCAGGGACGACCGGGACCTACAAGAGACCCAGTACTTC. Amino acid sequence: CASRDDRDLQETQYF.

CDR3 nucleotide sequence: TGCAGCGTTGAAGTAATCGGAGAAGGGAATGAAGAGACCCAGTACTTC. Its protein is CSVEVIGEGNEETQYF. The chain has TRBV29-1 and TRBJ2-5; D unresolved. V dropped 1 base and J dropped 3 bases, with 18 bases sitting between them. The CDR3 spans 16 residues. CDR1 and CDR2 (germline): SQVTM, ANQGSEA.

This clonotype was picked up a small number of times. The V gene is TRBV19, the J gene TRBJ1-3, with D unclear. This CDR3 comprises 13 residues. Trimming stripped 9 bases from V and 0 bases from J, with 9 bases between. Germline V lookup: CDR1 LNHDA, CDR2 SQIVND (reference sequence). The CDR3 loop is CASSSHSGNTIYF. In DNA, the CDR3 is TGTGCCAGCTCATCCCACTCTGGAAACACCATATATTTT.

This clonotype was detected ten times or more. The chain is built from TRBV10-3 and TRBJ2-7, with D uncertain. The CDR3 has 11 residues. The germline V and J ends were trimmed by 5 bases and 3 bases, with 5 bases remaining between them. Germline V gene lookup returns CDR1 ENHRY and CDR2 SYGVKD. The CDR3 region has the DNA TGTGCCATCAGTCCCGACTACGAGCAGTACTTC. It codes for CAISPDYEQYF.

This clonotype was counted at least ten times. This rearrangement joins TRBV7-2 to TRBJ2-1, with a possible D match to TRBD1 (6 bases). Looked up from germline, CDR1 is SGHTA and CDR2 is FQGNSA. The CDR3 totals 16 residues. Trimming shortened V by 1 base and J by 2 bases, and 12 bases separated the two germline ends. CDR3 coding DNA: TGTGCCAGCAGCTTAGAAATTGGGACACCCTACAATGAGCAGTTCTTC. It encodes CASSLEIGTPYNEQFF.

This chain uses TRBV6-2 or TRBV6-3 with TRBJ2-2; no clear D. In germline, CDR1 is MNHEY, CDR2 SVGEGT. The CDR3 totals 16 residues. Trimming pared 7 bases from V and 0 bases from J, leaving 15 bases between. The CDR3 sequence is CASTELTEANTGELFF. CDR3 DNA sequence: TGTGCCAGCACCGAACTGACGGAAGCGAACACCGGGGAGCTGTTTTTT.

The chain is built from TRBV7-2 and TRBJ2-3, with D perhaps matching TRBD2 (6 bases). Trimming removed 0 bases from V and 2 bases from J, with 12 bases in between. Per the germline V gene, CDR1 is SGHTA and CDR2 is FQGNSA. The CDR3 is 16 amino acids. The CDR3 bases are TGTGCCAGCAGCTTAGCTCCGGGACTTACCACAGATACGCAGTATTTT. Translating it yields CASSLAPGLTTDTQYF.

The table lists this clonotype with many counts. The chain links TRBV27 to TRBJ2-2; weak D call: TRBD2 (6 bases). Trimming took 2 bases from V and 4 from J, leaving 11 bases between them. The CDR3 spans 15 residues. The V gene's germline CDR1 is MNHEY and CDR2 SMNVEV (reference sequence). The CDR3 DNA is TGTGCCAGCAGTTTACTCGCCGGGGGCACCGGGGAGCTGTTTTTT. Protein sequence: CASSLLAGGTGELFF.

This clonotype was counted ten times or more. The chain carries TRBV5-6 and TRBJ2-7; unclear D gene. Germline V CDR1 and CDR2: SGHDT, YYEEEE. There are 13 residues in the CDR3. V shed 4 bases and J shed 5 bases, with 13 bases lying between them. CDR3 coding DNA: TGTGCCAGCAGCCCAAAGCTAATTCACGAGCAGTACTTC. It is translated as CASSPKLIHEQYF.

This clonotype appeared many times. V and J are TRBV7-6 and TRBJ1-1; 8 bases align to TRBD1. Germline V gene data show CDR1 as SGHVS and CDR2 as FNYEAQ. Trimming at V came to 5 bases and at J to 1 base, leaving 9 bases not matched to a gene. The length of the CDR3 is 16 residues. Written as DNA, the CDR3 is TGTGCCAGCAGCCCCCTAGGCAGGGGGCGGAACACTGAAGCTTTCTTT. It codes for CASSPLGRGRNTEAFF.

The rearrangement uses TRBV5-1 and TRBJ2-1; 8 nucleotides align to TRBD2. Germline values: CDR1 SGHRS, CDR2 YFSETQ. Trimming took 4 bases from V and 4 from J; bases not matched to a gene: 10. This CDR3 contains 16 residues. The CDR3 DNA follows: TGCGCCAGCAGCCCGGCCGGGACGGGGGGGTACAATGAGCAGTTCTTC. Translating it yields CASSPAGTGGYNEQFF. Complete variable domain (other parts from reference TRBV5-1 and TRBJ2-1): KAGVTQTPRYLIKTRGQQVTLSCSPISGHRSVSWYQQTPGQGLQFLFEYFSETQRNKGNFPGRFSGRQFSNSRSEMNVSTLELGDSALYLCASSPAGTGGYNEQFFGPGTRLTVL.